Below are 31 T cell receptor beta chains sequenced from a single sample in a study of preoperative IRX-2 immunotherapy in early breast cancer. Sequenced by immunoSEQ multiplex PCR; TCRdb stores in-frame clones only, minus some. The table includes around 13,000 clones, approximately 91% detected once. The treatment denotes: preoperative locoregional IRX-2 cytokine immunotherapy. The sample was taken from a patient treated with IRX-2 immunotherapy. The receptors derive from a human donor with breast cancer.

This clone has only one observation. J is TRBJ1-1 and V is TRBV5-4, with a possible D match to TRBD1 (6 bases). Germline V gives CDR1 SGHNT, CDR2 YYREEE (reference sequence). Trimming left V 3 bases short and J 0 bases short, with 12 bases between. The CDR3 has 15 residues. CDR3 coding DNA: TGTGCCAGCAGCTGGCTCGACAGGATGAACACTGAAGCTTTCTTT. Its translation is CASSWLDRMNTEAFF. Together with reference TRBV5-4 and TRBJ1-1, the CDR3 gives the full variable domain: ETGVTQSPTHLIKTRGQQVTLRCSSQSGHNTVSWYQQALGQGPQFIFQYYREEENGRGNFPPRFSGLQFPNYSSELNVNALELDDSALYLCASSWLDRMNTEAFFGQGTRLTVV.

J is TRBJ2-5 and V is TRBV19; maybe TRBD1 (6 bases). The CDR3 contains 14 residues. V lost 5 bases to trimming and J lost 1 base, with 11 bases between them. Germline values: CDR1 LNHDA, CDR2 SQIVND (reference sequence). For the CDR3, the DNA is TGTGCCAGTAGTCAGGGGAACTTCCAAGAGACCCAGTACTTC. It specifies CASSQGNFQETQYF. Full variable domain (outside the CDR3, taken from reference TRBV19 and TRBJ2-5): DGGITQSPKYLFRKEGQNVTLSCEQNLNHDAMYWYRQDPGQGLRLIYYSQIVNDFQKGDIAEGYSVSREKKESFPLTVTSAQKNPTAFYLCASSQGNFQETQYFGPGTRLLVL.

This clone occurred once. V gene TRBV6-6 combines with J gene TRBJ2-1; 9 bases match TRBD1. The trim removed 7 bases at V and 14 bases at J, leaving 12 bases unmatched. Germline loops: CDR1 MNHNY, CDR2 SVGAGI (reference sequence). This CDR3 region has 13 residues. The CDR3 sequence: CASTLEDRGVKFF. CDR3 coding DNA: TGTGCCAGCACCCTTGAGGACAGGGGAGTTAAGTTCTTC.

This sequence joins TRBV27 and TRBJ1-5; 8 bases line up with TRBD1. The CDR3 has 14 residues. V lost 3 bases to trimming and J lost 5 bases; unmatched junction nucleotides: 3. Looked up from germline, CDR1 is MNHEY and CDR2 is SMNVEV (reference sequence). CDR3 nucleotides: TGTGCCAGCAGTTTCGACAGGGGTGATCAGCCCCAGCATTTT. This translates into CASSFDRGDQPQHF.

This clone was detected a few times. This chain links TRBV6-6 with TRBJ2-7, with 9 bases lining up with TRBD1. Germline-derived CDR1 and CDR2 are MNHNY and SVGAGI (reference sequence). With 7 bases clipped from V and 5 bases from J, the junction kept 12 bases outside the gene matches. This CDR3 contains 15 residues. The DNA of the CDR3 is TGTGCCAGCAACATCACCGGGACAGGGTTCAACGAGCAGTACGTC. Protein product: CASNITGTGFNEQYV.

In regard to this clone: At one end the junction does not follow the germline gene, possibly because of a read error. The V and J genes are TRBV10-2 and TRBJ2-7; the D is unclear. The CDR3 runs to 13 residues. CDR1 and CDR2 from the germline V gene are WSHSY and SAAADI. CDR3 DNA: TGCGCCAGCAGAGAGGTGGGCTCCGATACAACTCTTTTC. It yields the protein CASREVGSDTTLF.

The chain has TRBV28 and TRBJ2-2; D possibly uses TRBD1 or TRBD2 (5 bases each). V was pared by 6 bases and J by 9 bases, with 14 bases between. CDR3 size: 13 residues. Germline CDR1 MDHEN, CDR2 SYDVKM. The CDR3 nucleotides read TGTGCCAGCAGACAGGACCGGGAAAGGGAGCTGTTTTTT. This codes for CASRQDRERELFF.

Only one count was recorded for this clone. The V gene is TRBV5-6, the J gene TRBJ2-5; D possibly matches TRBD1 or TRBD2 (5 bases each). The V and J ends lost 3 bases and 2 bases respectively, with 11 bases between them. The length of the CDR3 is 14 residues. Germline loops: CDR1 SGHDT, CDR2 YYEEEE. CDR3 region: CASSWDGGQETQYF. The CDR3 DNA follows: TGTGCCAGCAGCTGGGATGGGGGTCAAGAGACCCAGTACTTC. Together with reference TRBV5-6 and TRBJ2-5, the CDR3 gives the full variable domain: DAGVTQSPTHLIKTRGQQVTLRCSPKSGHDTVSWYQQALGQGPQFIFQYYEEEERQRGNFPDRFSGHQFPNYSSELNVNALLLGDSALYLCASSWDGGQETQYFGPGTRLLVL.

The gene calls are TRBV7-9 and TRBJ2-3; no clear D. Deletions cut 5 bases from V and 5 bases from J, with 8 bases between. Germline V CDR1 and CDR2: SEHNR, FQNEAQ (reference sequence). The CDR3 length is 12 residues. CDR3 coding DNA: TGTGCCAGCAGCCCACTGGGAGATACGCAGTATTTT. Translating it yields CASSPLGDTQYF.

The rearrangement uses TRBV6-5 and TRBJ1-5, with D possibly matching TRBD1 (5 bases). V was shortened by 5 bases and J by 7 bases, with 15 bases between the two germline ends. Germline lookup yields CDR1 MNHEY and CDR2 SVGAGI. The CDR3 spans 14 residues. The CDR3 protein is CASSPLQGGQPQHF. For the CDR3, the DNA is TGTGCCAGCAGTCCGCTCCAGGGAGGGCAGCCCCAGCATTTT.

This chain links TRBV11-2 with TRBJ1-2; 12 nucleotides match TRBD1. The CDR3 is 17 amino acids. In germline, CDR1 is SGHAT, CDR2 FQNNGV. Trimming took 8 bases from V and 2 from J; bases not matched to a gene: 12. The CDR3 DNA follows: TGTGCCAGCCGTGGGGGGACAGGGGGCAATTTGAACTATGGCTACACCTTC. As protein: CASRGGTGGNLNYGYTF.

On this clone: Other DNA sequences in the sample encode the same CDR3. This chain uses TRBV2 with TRBJ1-1; a possible D gene is TRBD1 (5 bases). There are 13 residues in the CDR3. V lost 10 bases to trimming and J lost 1 base, with 13 bases between them. The germline gives CDR1 SNHLY, CDR2 FYNNEI. The CDR3 spells CAIQGAENTEAFF. The CDR3 DNA reads TGTGCCATACAAGGGGCAGAGAACACTGAAGCTTTCTTT.

The rearrangement links TRBV19 to TRBJ1-3; D is undetermined. This CDR3 is 16 amino acids long. Per the germline V gene, CDR1 is LNHDA and CDR2 is SQIVND (reference sequence). The V end was cut by 3 bases, the J end by 1 base, with 13 bases between. As DNA, the CDR3 is TGTGCCAGTAGTATCGGAGACGTTCTTTCTGGAAACACCATATATTTT. Translation gives CASSIGDVLSGNTIYF.

This clone was observed a single time. V is TRBV28 and J is TRBJ1-1; no clear D. This CDR3 contains 14 residues. Germline V gene lookup returns CDR1 MDHEN and CDR2 SYDVKM. V was cut by 6 bases and J by 7 bases, with 18 bases left in between. The CDR3 is CASSPAARSVEAFF. The CDR3 DNA reads TGTGCCAGCAGCCCTGCCGCCAGAAGTGTTGAAGCTTTCTTT.

The genes are TRBV9 and TRBJ1-2; D possibly corresponds to TRBD1 (5 bases). V lost 0 bases, J lost 7 bases, and 13 bases lay in between. The CDR3 covers 14 residues. Germline V gives CDR1 SGDLS, CDR2 YYNGEE. Here the CDR3 reads CASSVGQKGVGYTF. The CDR3 coding sequence is TGTGCCAGCAGCGTAGGACAGAAAGGGGTTGGCTACACCTTC. Supplemented by reference TRBV9 and TRBJ1-2, the full variable domain reads DSGVTQTPKHLITATGQRVTLRCSPRSGDLSVYWYQQSLDQGLQFLIQYYNGEERAKGNILERFSAQQFPDLHSELNLSSLELGDSALYFCASSVGQKGVGYTFGSGTRLTVV.

The CDR3 DNA reads as TGTGCCAGCAGTTTATTGGGACTATCCACAGATACGCAGTATTTT. Translated: CASSLLGLSTDTQYF. The rearrangement joins TRBV27 to TRBJ2-3; TRBD2 agrees at 7 bases. There are 15 residues in the CDR3. Germline V gene lookup returns CDR1 MNHEY and CDR2 SMNVEV (reference sequence). V gave up 1 base and J gave up 2 bases; unmatched junction bases: 3.

The CDR3 nucleotides are TGTGCCAGCAGCAGGGACCTACCGCCTGGTGAAGCTTTCTTT. It translates to CASSRDLPPGEAFF. The genes are TRBV5-6 and TRBJ1-1; D perhaps matches TRBD1 (5 bases). Trimming cost V 4 bases and J 7 bases, with 17 bases left between them. Germline CDR1 is SGHDT and CDR2 is YYEEEE. The CDR3 length is 14 residues.

With respect to this clone: This specimen includes other DNA sequences encoding the same CDR3. This chain connects TRBV5-4 to TRBJ2-1; 9 bases line up with TRBD2. With 0 bases clipped from V and 6 bases from J, the junction kept 4 bases outside the gene matches. Germline V gene lookup returns CDR1 SGHNT and CDR2 YYREEE (reference sequence). The CDR3 covers 15 residues. As DNA, the CDR3 is TGTGCCAGCAGCTTGGGACTAGCGGATTTCAATGAGCAGTTCTTC. Translation: CASSLGLADFNEQFF.

The chain recombines TRBV5-4 with TRBJ1-3; no clear D. V gave up 0 bases and J gave up 4 bases, with 8 bases separating them. The CDR3 runs 14 residues. Germline-derived CDR1 and CDR2 are SGHNT and YYREEE (reference sequence). The CDR3 DNA sequence: TGTGCCAGCAGCTTGGAGGCAGCGGGAAACACCATATATTTT. Its translation is CASSLEAAGNTIYF.

V and J are TRBV7-9 and TRBJ2-1; 8 nucleotides agree with TRBD2. The ends lost 5 bases at V and 5 bases at J; junction bases unmatched: 8. This CDR3 has 15 residues. Looked up from germline, CDR1 is SEHNR and CDR2 is FQNEAQ (reference sequence). DNA for the CDR3: TGTGCCAGCAGCCTGTTGCGGGGGGCCGACAATGAGCAGTTCTTC. Translated, it gives CASSLLRGADNEQFF. Based on the CDR3 plus reference TRBV7-9 and TRBJ2-1, the full variable domain is DTGVSQNPRHKITKRGQNVTFRCDPISEHNRLYWYRQTLGQGPEFLTYFQNEAQLEKSRLLSDRFSAERPKGSFSTLEIQRTEQGDSAMYLCASSLLRGADNEQFFGPGTRLTVL.

The gene calls are TRBV4-1 and TRBJ1-5, with a possible D match to TRBD1 (6 bases). The germline CDR1 and CDR2 sequences are MGHRA and YSYEKL. Deletions cut 0 bases from V and 6 bases from J, with 15 bases between. The CDR3 covers 16 residues. The CDR3 coding sequence is TGCGCCAGCAGCCAAGAAGTGGTAAGGGGGACTCAGCCCCAGCATTTT. Its translation is CASSQEVVRGTQPQHF.

This chain uses TRBV5-1 with TRBJ2-5; D remains unclear. The tail of the sequence fits TRBJ2-7 better, so the J call may be wrong. This CDR3 is built from 14 residues. Germline V gene sequence: CDR1 SGHRS, CDR2 YFSETQ. The CDR3 bases are TGCGCCAGCAGCTTGGCGGGCCAGTGGGACGAGCAGTACTTC. Encoded protein: CASSLAGQWDEQYF.

The rearrangement links TRBV27 to TRBJ1-2, with TRBD1 as a possible D gene (6 bases). Germline CDR1 reads MNHEY; CDR2 reads SMNVEV (reference sequence). Trimming left V 2 bases short and J 3 bases short, with 19 bases between. This CDR3 is built from 17 residues. CDR3 coding DNA: TGTGCCAGCAGTTTAACGGGGGTGTGGGGGGCTCACTATGGCTACACCTTC. This encodes CASSLTGVWGAHYGYTF.

The chain has TRBV6-5 and TRBJ1-2, with 7 bases aligning to TRBD1. With 2 bases clipped from V and 4 bases from J, the junction kept 1 base outside the gene matches. The CDR3 is 13 residues long. Germline lookup yields CDR1 MNHEY and CDR2 SVGAGI. CDR3 residues: CASSYDRVYGYTF. CDR3 nucleotide sequence: TGTGCCAGCAGTTACGACAGGGTCTATGGCTACACCTTC.

This rearrangement joins TRBV30 to TRBJ1-1; unclear D gene. Germline V gene sequence: CDR1 GTSNPN, CDR2 SVGIG (reference sequence). Trimming removed 3 bases at V and 5 bases at J, with 10 bases between. The CDR3 has 12 amino acids. The CDR3 reads CAWRLVGTEAFF. For the CDR3, the DNA is TGTGCCTGGAGATTAGTGGGTACTGAAGCTTTCTTT.

The V call is TRBV7-8, the J call TRBJ1-1; perhaps TRBD1 as D (6 bases). The CDR3 is 14 amino acids. V was pared by 1 base and J by 7 bases, with 13 bases between. The germline gives CDR1 SGHVS, CDR2 FQNEAQ. CDR3 loop: CASSLVTGIVEAFF. The CDR3 DNA reads as TGTGCCAGCAGCTTAGTAACAGGGATCGTTGAAGCTTTCTTT.

The V gene is TRBV11-1, the J gene TRBJ1-1; 11 bases agree with TRBD1. This CDR3 comprises 16 residues. J gave up 4 bases and V 5 bases, and 9 bases lay outside the gene matches. Germline V lookup: CDR1 SGHAT, CDR2 FQDESV (reference sequence). DNA of the CDR3: TGTGCCAGCAGCCCCTGGACAGGGGGCAAGAGCACTGAAGCTTTCTTT. Its protein is CASSPWTGGKSTEAFF. Looking up the rest from reference TRBV11-1 and TRBJ1-1 gives the full variable domain: EAEVAQSPRYKITEKSQAVAFWCDPISGHATLYWYRQILGQGPELLVQFQDESVVDDSQLPKDRFSAERLKGVDSTLKIQPAELGDSAMYLCASSPWTGGKSTEAFFGQGTRLTVV.

The V gene is TRBV5-4, the J gene TRBJ1-2; TRBD1 agrees at 12 bases. The CDR3 extends over 15 amino acids. CDR1 is SGHNT, CDR2 YYREEE, per germline (reference sequence). The V segment lost 4 bases and the J segment 8 bases; nucleotides outside the gene matches: 9. The CDR3 bases are TGTGCCAGCAGCCCGGGACAGGGGGCGCAACTGGGCTACACCTTC. Translated: CASSPGQGAQLGYTF. The whole variable domain, remainder taken from reference TRBV5-4 and TRBJ1-2, is ETGVTQSPTHLIKTRGQQVTLRCSSQSGHNTVSWYQQALGQGPQFIFQYYREEENGRGNFPPRFSGLQFPNYSSELNVNALELDDSALYLCASSPGQGAQLGYTFGSGTRLTVV.

The V gene is TRBV7-8, the J gene TRBJ1-2; D is possibly TRBD1 (5 bases). The CDR3 runs to 13 residues. CDR1 SGHVS and CDR2 FQNEAQ come from the germline V gene. With 5 bases removed from V and 5 bases from J, the gap between germline ends came to 12 bases. The CDR3 DNA follows: TGTGCCAGCAGCAGCCGGGACTTATATGGCTACACCTTC. As protein: CASSSRDLYGYTF.

The chain is built from TRBV6-5 and TRBJ1-2; the D gene is possibly TRBD1 (5 bases). The V end was cut by 4 bases, the J end by 7 bases, with 22 bases between. Germline V CDR1 and CDR2: MNHEY, SVGAGI. CDR3 size: 16 residues. CDR3 sequence reads: CASSSLPRQHMGGYTF. The CDR3 nucleotides read TGTGCCAGCAGTTCCTTACCTAGACAGCACATGGGTGGCTACACCTTC.

V is TRBV5-1 and J is TRBJ2-1; D not certain. The CDR3 consists of 15 residues. The V and J ends lost 0 bases and 0 bases respectively, with 7 bases between them. Germline V lookup: CDR1 SGHRS, CDR2 YFSETQ. As DNA, the CDR3 is TGCGCCAGCAGCTTGGAGGGATTCTCCTACAATGAGCAGTTCTTC. Amino acids: CASSLEGFSYNEQFF.